This is a list of T cell receptor beta chains from one sample in a study of cytomegalovirus exposure and HLA in healthy donors. Profiling relied on immunoSEQ multiplex PCR, and the TCRdb table lists in-frame clones only, not all of them. The table has around 170,000 clones, around 85% seen once. Material: PBMCs. Every receptor here comes from a man between 35 and 55 years old in good health and CMV-seropositive. Each CDR3 is given with its conserved first and last residue. Each record gives: V gene, D gene, clone size, J gene, CDR3 length, CDR3 DNA, CDR3 protein. A D gene is named only where the DNA matches it firmly. Some rows mark clone size as missing; the rest say once, few, many or name a class of expanded clone.

TRBV29-1	TRBD1	.	TRBJ1-3	13	TGCAGCGCTCTGACAGGGTTTGGAAACACCATATATTTT	CSALTGFGNTIYF
TRBV9	.	.	TRBJ1-1	15	TGTGCCAGCAGCGTAGGAAGGGGGTCGAACACTGAAGCTTTCTTT	CASSVGRGSNTEAFF
TRBV7-6	TRBD2	few	TRBJ2-5	15	TGTGCCAGCAGCAAAGCGGGGGGCGGGGGGGAGACCCAGTACTTC	CASSKAGGGGETQYF
TRBV19	.	once	TRBJ2-1	15	TGTGCCAGTAGTATAGTCGCGGGGGCTTACAATGAGCAGTTCTTC	CASSIVAGAYNEQFF
TRBV5-1	TRBD1	.	TRBJ1-6	17	TGCGCCAGCAGCTTGGGCGACAGGGGGTTGTATAATTCACCCCTCCACTTT	CASSLGDRGLYNSPLHF
TRBV5-4	.	few	TRBJ1-1	14	TGTGCCAGCAGCTTGGACAGCCTATGGACTGAAGCTTTCTTT	CASSLDSLWTEAFF
TRBV27	TRBD1	.	TRBJ2-5	18	TGTGCCAGCGCCGCAGATGTTGGACAGGGGGCGTTTTACGGGACCCAGTACTTC	CASAADVGQGAFYGTQYF
TRBV14	TRBD2	few	TRBJ2-7	15	TGTGCCAGCAGCCAATATAGCGGGGGACCCTACGAGCAGTACTTC	CASSQYSGGPYEQYF
TRBV15	.	.	TRBJ1-1	18	TGTGCCACCAGCAGAGATATAGGGGACATCACGCTGAACACTGAAGCTTTCTTT	CATSRDIGDITLNTEAFF
TRBV7-3	.	.	TRBJ2-7	18	TGTGCCAGCAGCTTAGAGGGGGGGACCGGGGGTTCTTCCTACGAGCAGTACTTC	CASSLEGGTGGSSYEQYF
TRBV25-1	TRBD2	.	TRBJ2-4	13	TGTGCCAGCAGTGTGACTAGCGAAAACATTCAGTACTTC	CASSVTSENIQYF
TRBV4-2	.	.	TRBJ1-1	14	TGTGCCAGCAGCCAATGGTCAGGCCCCACTGAAGCTTTCTTT	CASSQWSGPTEAFF
TRBV11-2	TRBD1	.	TRBJ2-5	15	TGTGCCAGCAGCGAGTCGAGCAGGGGGCTAGAGACCCAGTACTTC	CASSESSRGLETQYF
TRBV19	.	few	TRBJ1-5	15	TGTGCCAGTAGTATAGAGCAGGGGTCGGGGGGGCCCCAGCATTTT	CASSIEQGSGGPQHF
TRBV7-3	TRBD2	.	TRBJ2-1	15	TGTGCCAGCAGCTTAATAGCGGGGGACTACAATGAGCAGTTCTTC	CASSLIAGDYNEQFF
TRBV7-9	.	.	TRBJ2-5	11	TGTGCCAGCAGCCCCAAAGAGACCCAGTACTTC	CASSPKETQYF
TRBV10-2	TRBD1	.	TRBJ1-2	15	TGCGCCAGCAGTGAGTTGGGACAGGGGGCAGTTGGCTACACCTTC	CASSELGQGAVGYTF
TRBV29-1	.	.	TRBJ1-6	12	TGCAGCGTTGGGTGGGGCGATTCACCCCTCCACTTT	CSVGWGDSPLHF
TRBV5-6	TRBD1	once	TRBJ1-2	16	TGTGCCAGCAGCTCTACTGACAGGGTAGGCGAGTATGGCTACACCTTC	CASSSTDRVGEYGYTF
TRBV7-2	.	.	TRBJ2-3	14	TGTGCCAGCAGCTTAGGGCGGGGATCAGATACGCAGTATTTT	CASSLGRGSDTQYF
TRBV2	TRBD1	.	TRBJ1-1	14	TGTGCCAGCACAGACAGGGGAACGAACACTGAAGCTTTCTTT	CASTDRGTNTEAFF
TRBV6-5	TRBD1	.	TRBJ2-7	15	TGTGCCAGCAGTTACCTCGGGACAGGGGGCTACGAGCAGTACTTC	CASSYLGTGGYEQYF
TRBV6-1	.	.	TRBJ1-1	14	TGTGCCAGCAGACCGACAGTTTCGAACACTGAAGCTTTCTTT	CASRPTVSNTEAFF
TRBV9	.	.	TRBJ1-6	14	TGTGCCAGCAGCGTAGGGGGGGGAATTTCACCCCTCCACTTT	CASSVGGGISPLHF
TRBV5-1	TRBD2	few	TRBJ2-1	17	TGCGCCAGCAGCTTCCCCGGGACTAGCGGGGGGGAGATTGAGCAGTTCTTC	CASSFPGTSGGEIEQFF
TRBV6-4	.	.	TRBJ1-5	13	TGTGCCAGCAGCGCCGACAGGAATCAGCCCCAGCATTTT	CASSADRNQPQHF
TRBV7-9	.	few	TRBJ1-5	13	TGTGCCAGCAGCTTAGGGGCTGGGGGCAAGGTGGATTTT	CASSLGAGGKVDF
TRBV7-9	.	.	TRBJ2-7	14	TGTGCCAGCAGCCGGCACGGACAGTCCTACGAGCAGTACTTC	CASSRHGQSYEQYF
TRBV27	TRBD1	.	TRBJ1-2	14	TGTGCCAGCCGTCCAGGGGGGAAGAACTATGGCTACACCTTC	CASRPGGKNYGYTF
TRBV7-2	TRBD2	.	TRBJ2-7	14	TGTGCCAGCAGCCCTATAGCGGGCTCCTACGAGCAGTACTTC	CASSPIAGSYEQYF
TRBV5-1	.	.	TRBJ2-7	14	TGCGCCAGCAGCTTGGCGTCAGGGAATTACGAGCAGTACTTC	CASSLASGNYEQYF
TRBV14	TRBD1	.	TRBJ2-4	16	TGTGCCAGCAGCCAACGGACAGGGACGGCCAAAAACATTCAGTACTTC	CASSQRTGTAKNIQYF
TRBV25-1	TRBD1	few	TRBJ1-2	11	TGTGCCAGCGGACAGGCATCTGGCTACACCTTC	CASGQASGYTF
TRBV7-8	TRBD1	.	TRBJ2-7	16	TGTGCCAGCAGCTTACAGCCCGGGACAGGGCTTATGGAGCAGTACTTC	CASSLQPGTGLMEQYF
TRBV5-6	TRBD1	few	TRBJ2-6	16	TGTGCCAGCAGCTTCCAGGGGGCGGATGGGGCCAACGTCCTGACTTTC	CASSFQGADGANVLTF
TRBV4-3	.	.	TRBJ2-7	14	TGCGCCAGCAGCCGAGCACAGGGCCCATACGAGCAGTACTTC	CASSRAQGPYEQYF
TRBV6-1	.	few	TRBJ1-5	13	TGTGCCAGCACCCCGGCAGGGCTCCAGCCCCAGCATTTT	CASTPAGLQPQHF
TRBV5-6	.	few	TRBJ2-3	14	TGTGCCGGCCAGGGGTCGGGGGGCGCAGATACGCAGTATTTT	CAGQGSGGADTQYF